The rows below give T cell receptor beta chains drawn from one sample of a study of cytomegalovirus exposure and HLA in healthy donors. Using immunoSEQ multiplex PCR, the repertoire was profiled, and TCRdb retains in-frame clones only, with some absent. Among 90,000 to 110,000 clones listed, roughly 70% were seen once. Material: PBMCs. The receptor set was obtained from a man in his forties or fifties in good health and CMV-seronegative. Both conserved end residues are part of each CDR3. The D gene is left open where the match is weak. For some rows the clone size is stated as once, few or many, or as a class when expanded; others skip it.

V gene	clone size	D gene	J gene	CDR3 DNA	CDR3 protein
TRBV5-6	.	.	TRBJ1-2	TGTGCCAGTATACCAACAGGGAGTAACTATGGCTACACCTTC	CASIPTGSNYGYTF
TRBV7-2	.	TRBD2	TRBJ2-2	TGTGCCAGCAGCTTAGATTTGGCTAGCGGGGGCAGGGAGCTGTTTTTT	CASSLDLASGGRELFF
TRBV5-1	.	TRBD1	TRBJ1-1	TGCGCCAGCAGCACGGGACAGGGGAGTGGCACTGAAGCTTTCTTT	CASSTGQGSGTEAFF
TRBV6-1	.	TRBD2	TRBJ2-7	TGTGCCAGCAGTGAGGGGACTAGCGGGGGCTACGAGCAGTACTTC	CASSEGTSGGYEQYF
TRBV9	.	.	TRBJ2-3	TGTGCCAGCAGCGTCTCCGGCGGGGGCGGCACAGATACGCAGTATTTT	CASSVSGGGGTDTQYF
TRBV7-3	few	TRBD2	TRBJ2-1	TGTGCCAGCAGCGCGGGACTAGCGGGGAATAATGAGCAGTTCTTC	CASSAGLAGNNEQFF
TRBV7-2	many	TRBD2	TRBJ2-1	TGTGCCAGCAGCCCCGGACTAGCGGGGAACAATGAGCAGTTCTTC	CASSPGLAGNNEQFF
TRBV7-2	once	.	TRBJ1-1	TGTGCCAGCAGTCCTAGGGGGGGAACTGAAGCTTTCTTT	CASSPRGGTEAFF
TRBV18	.	.	TRBJ1-2	TGTGCCAGCTCACCACCGGAGTCAAATTATGGCTACACCTTC	CASSPPESNYGYTF
TRBV28	.	TRBD1	TRBJ1-2	TGTGCCAGCAGTTCTTGGGACAGGCCATTTGATGGCTACACCTTC	CASSSWDRPFDGYTF
TRBV5-1	.	TRBD1	TRBJ2-7	TGCGCCAGCAGCTGGACAGGGTCCTACGAGCAGTACTTC	CASSWTGSYEQYF
TRBV18	.	.	TRBJ2-1	TGTGCCAGCTCACCAACGGGGTTCTACAATGAGCAGTTCTTC	CASSPTGFYNEQFF
TRBV11-2	few	TRBD2	TRBJ2-2	TGTGCCAGCAGCTTAGGTAGCGGGGGTGAGCTGTTTTTT	CASSLGSGGELFF
TRBV9	.	TRBD2	TRBJ2-1	TGTGCCAGCTCGACGACTAGCGGGGGGGCCGCCCCTTTGGGTGAGCAGTTCTTC	CASSTTSGGAAPLGEQFF
TRBV5-6	once	.	TRBJ1-1	TGTGCCAGCAGCTTGGTCAGGGGCGTTACTGAAGCTTTCTTT	CASSLVRGVTEAFF
TRBV28	.	TRBD2	TRBJ2-5	TGTGCCAGCAGTTTTTCTAGCGAGGGTAGCGGGGGGGCCGGGCAAGAGACCCAGTACTTC	CASSFSSEGSGGAGQETQYF
TRBV29-1	.	TRBD1	TRBJ2-7	TGCAGCGTTGAACTTCCCAGGACAGGGACCTACGAGCAGTACTTC	CSVELPRTGTYEQYF
TRBV7-2	.	TRBD1	TRBJ2-2	TGTGCCAGCAGCGTGACAGGGATTACCGGGGAGCTGTTTTTT	CASSVTGITGELFF
TRBV5-1	.	TRBD2	TRBJ2-1	TGCGCCAGCAGCTTCACTAGCGGGGGGACCTACAATGAGCAGTTCTTC	CASSFTSGGTYNEQFF
TRBV7-9	.	TRBD1	TRBJ2-7	TGTGCCAGCAGCTCTGGACAGGGAAGGTCCTACGAGCAGTACTTC	CASSSGQGRSYEQYF
TRBV4-1	few	.	TRBJ1-6	TGCGCCAGCAGCCAAGATCGGGGGCCCCTCCACTTT	CASSQDRGPLHF
TRBV25-1	.	TRBD1	TRBJ1-2	TGTGCCAGCAGCGAGGGGGCAGGGGGAATCTATGGCTACACCTTC	CASSEGAGGIYGYTF
TRBV7-2	.	TRBD1	TRBJ1-5	TGTGCCAGCAGCGCGGACAGGGTTCAGCCCCAGCATTTT	CASSADRVQPQHF
TRBV18	.	TRBD1	TRBJ1-5	TGTGCCAGCTCACTGACAGGGACTCATCAGCCCCAGCATTTT	CASSLTGTHQPQHF
TRBV10-3	.	.	TRBJ1-5	TGTGCCATCAGTGATCCACAGGCTAGCAATCAGCCCCAGCATTTT	CAISDPQASNQPQHF
TRBV7-9	few	TRBD1	TRBJ2-1	TGTGCCAGCAGCTTACACAGGGGGTTTTTTTCCTACAATGAGCAGTTCTTC	CASSLHRGFFSYNEQFF
TRBV27	.	.	TRBJ2-7	TGTGCCAGCATGATGAGTACCGGCTACGAGCAGTACTTC	CASMMSTGYEQYF
TRBV4-2	.	.	TRBJ2-7	TGTGCCAGCAGCCAAGCGCAGGGGCGAGGAAACGAGCAGTACTTC	CASSQAQGRGNEQYF
TRBV19	few	.	TRBJ2-3	TGTGCCAGTAGTATAGTCTCCGGGTCTTCGGCAGATACGCAGTATTTT	CASSIVSGSSADTQYF
TRBV19	once	TRBD2	TRBJ2-2	TGTGCCAGTAGTATGCTAGCGGGGGCCAACACCGGGGAGCTGTTTTTT	CASSMLAGANTGELFF
TRBV5-6	.	TRBD2	TRBJ2-3	TGTGCCAGCAGCTTGCGGGGGGAGAGCACAGATACGCAGTATTTT	CASSLRGESTDTQYF
TRBV5-5	.	.	TRBJ1-2	TGTGCCAGCAGCGGACGGCGGTCGGGGAACTATGGCTACACCTTC	CASSGRRSGNYGYTF
TRBV2	.	.	TRBJ2-7	TGTGCCAGCCTTAGCTCCTACGAGCAGTACTTC	CASLSSYEQYF
TRBV7-9	.	.	TRBJ2-7	TGTGCCAGCAGCTTACCTGGGGCCTCCTACGAGCAGTACTTC	CASSLPGASYEQYF
TRBV7-6	.	TRBD1	TRBJ2-7	TGTGCCAGCAGCTTGACAGGGGAGCTCCACGAGCAGTACTTC	CASSLTGELHEQYF
TRBV11-2	few	.	TRBJ2-7	TGTGCCAGCAGTGATGTTACAGGGACGGGCCACGAGCAGTACTTC	CASSDVTGTGHEQYF
TRBV6-1	.	.	TRBJ2-3	TGTGCCAGCAGTGATGAGGGTAGGAGGCGGGATACGCAGTATTTT	CASSDEGRRRDTQYF
TRBV5-1	once	TRBD1	TRBJ1-4	TGCGCCAGCAGCCCATCCGGGGGACAGGAAAAACTGTTTTTT	CASSPSGGQEKLFF
TRBV28	.	TRBD1	TRBJ2-7	TGTGCCAGCAGTTTAGTCGGGACAGCAACCTACGAGCAGTACTTC	CASSLVGTATYEQYF
TRBV14	.	.	TRBJ2-2	TGTGCCAGCAAAGAGGGCGCCGGGGAGCTGTTTTTT	CASKEGAGELFF